This is a list of T cell receptor beta chains from one sample in a study of T-cell memory formation after mild COVID-19. TCRdb processed the 5' RACE reads anew with MiXCR; each CDR3 protein has one entry. In the table there are about 320,000 distinct CDR3 sequences, around 15% of which are singletons. The specimen was PBMCs or a T cell subset sorted from them (not recorded which). The receptors come from a man aged 18 to 29 who had mild COVID-19 (a few samples of this study predate the infection). Cell type and time point are not known. Both conserved end residues are part of each CDR3. Fields, in order: V gene, D gene, J gene, clone size, CDR3 DNA, CDR3 protein. The D gene is left open where the match is weak. The size entry is marked missing in some rows and otherwise reads once, few, many or a size class.

v_call: TRBV27; d_call: .; j_call: TRBJ2-7; clone_size: .; cdr3_nt: TGTGCCAGCAGTCTGGGACCCGGGCTCTACGAGCAGTACTTC; cdr3_aa: CASSLGPGLYEQYF
v_call: TRBV6-2/TRBV6-3; d_call: TRBD1; j_call: TRBJ1-5; clone_size: few; cdr3_nt: TGTGCCACCCACAGGGGGGGTAGCAATCAGCCCCAGCATTTT; cdr3_aa: CATHRGGSNQPQHF
v_call: TRBV11-1; d_call: TRBD1; j_call: TRBJ1-6; clone_size: .; cdr3_nt: TGTGCCAGCAGCTCCGGGACAGGGGCCTCACCCCTCCACTTT; cdr3_aa: CASSSGTGASPLHF
v_call: TRBV11-2; d_call: TRBD1; j_call: TRBJ1-6; clone_size: .; cdr3_nt: TGTGCCAGCAGCCAGGGGGCCAAAACAGGGCGCAATTCACCCCTCCACTTT; cdr3_aa: CASSQGAKTGRNSPLHF
v_call: TRBV24-1; d_call: .; j_call: TRBJ2-1; clone_size: .; cdr3_nt: TGTGCCACCAGTGATTCCCTTATCCGCAATGAGCAGTTCTTC; cdr3_aa: CATSDSLIRNEQFF
v_call: TRBV12-3/TRBV12-4; d_call: .; j_call: TRBJ2-1; clone_size: .; cdr3_nt: TGTGCCAGCAGTTGGGCGCACCCAGAGCAGTTCTTC; cdr3_aa: CASSWAHPEQFF
v_call: TRBV4-1; d_call: TRBD2; j_call: TRBJ2-3; clone_size: many; cdr3_nt: TGCGCCAGCAGCCAAGAATGGGCTAGCGGGGGCACAGATACGCAGTATTTT; cdr3_aa: CASSQEWASGGTDTQYF
v_call: TRBV7-9; d_call: .; j_call: TRBJ2-1; clone_size: few; cdr3_nt: TGTGCCAGCAGCTTAGGGGTGACAGCCTACAATGAGCAGTTCTTC; cdr3_aa: CASSLGVTAYNEQFF
v_call: TRBV29-1; d_call: .; j_call: TRBJ2-1; clone_size: .; cdr3_nt: TGCAGCGTCACGACGGGACAACTCAATGAGCAGTTCTTC; cdr3_aa: CSVTTGQLNEQFF
v_call: TRBV2; d_call: TRBD1; j_call: TRBJ1-6; clone_size: few; cdr3_nt: TGTGCCAGCACTGTCAGATCGACAGGGGGCCGTTCACCCCTCCACTTT; cdr3_aa: CASTVRSTGGRSPLHF
v_call: TRBV9; d_call: .; j_call: TRBJ2-3; clone_size: many; cdr3_nt: TGTGCCAGCAGCGCCTACAGGGCATCAGATACGCAGTATTTT; cdr3_aa: CASSAYRASDTQYF
v_call: TRBV6-6; d_call: TRBD1; j_call: TRBJ1-5; clone_size: few; cdr3_nt: TGTGCCAGCAGTTATACAGGGGGCGGGAATAGCAATCAGCCCCAGCATTTT; cdr3_aa: CASSYTGGGNSNQPQHF
v_call: TRBV6-2/TRBV6-3; d_call: TRBD1; j_call: TRBJ2-7; clone_size: .; cdr3_nt: TGTGCCAGCAGTCACAGGGGCGACACCTACGAGCAGTACTTC; cdr3_aa: CASSHRGDTYEQYF
v_call: TRBV4-1; d_call: TRBD1; j_call: TRBJ2-3; clone_size: few; cdr3_nt: TGCGCCAGCAGCCCGGCGACAGGGGTATTCACAGATACGCAGTATTTT; cdr3_aa: CASSPATGVFTDTQYF
v_call: TRBV3-1; d_call: .; j_call: TRBJ1-6; clone_size: .; cdr3_nt: TGTGCCAGCAGCCAAGGTAGAGGGGGGGGATTCAAATCCCTCCACTTT; cdr3_aa: CASSQGRGGGFKSLHF
v_call: TRBV4-1; d_call: .; j_call: TRBJ2-1; clone_size: .; cdr3_nt: TGCGCCAGCAGCCAACTCTCGGTCAATGAGCAGTTCTTC; cdr3_aa: CASSQLSVNEQFF
v_call: TRBV9; d_call: .; j_call: TRBJ1-2; clone_size: few; cdr3_nt: TGTGCCAGCAGCGCGGACAGTATCTATGGCTACACCTTC; cdr3_aa: CASSADSIYGYTF
v_call: TRBV7-9; d_call: .; j_call: TRBJ1-1; clone_size: few; cdr3_nt: TGTGCCAGCAGGCCCACAGAGAACACTGAAGCTTTCTTT; cdr3_aa: CASRPTENTEAFF
v_call: TRBV20-1; d_call: .; j_call: TRBJ2-1; clone_size: .; cdr3_nt: TGCAGTGCTAGAGATGCATACCGCCGCTCCTACAATGAGCAGTTCTTC; cdr3_aa: CSARDAYRRSYNEQFF
v_call: TRBV10-2; d_call: TRBD1; j_call: TRBJ1-1; clone_size: .; cdr3_nt: TGCGCCAGCAGACCACAGGGGGCGACTGAAGCTTTCTTT; cdr3_aa: CASRPQGATEAFF
v_call: TRBV9; d_call: .; j_call: TRBJ2-3; clone_size: few; cdr3_nt: TGTGCCAGCAGCCTGGTGGGGGCCGGCACAGATACGCAGTATTTT; cdr3_aa: CASSLVGAGTDTQYF
v_call: TRBV25-1; d_call: .; j_call: TRBJ1-1; clone_size: .; cdr3_nt: TGTGCCAGCAGTGATGGCGGTGAAGCTTTCTTT; cdr3_aa: CASSDGGEAFF
v_call: TRBV4-3; d_call: TRBD1; j_call: TRBJ1-2; clone_size: .; cdr3_nt: TGCGCCAGCAGCCAAGGAGGGGGCGGCTATGGCTACACCTTC; cdr3_aa: CASSQGGGGYGYTF